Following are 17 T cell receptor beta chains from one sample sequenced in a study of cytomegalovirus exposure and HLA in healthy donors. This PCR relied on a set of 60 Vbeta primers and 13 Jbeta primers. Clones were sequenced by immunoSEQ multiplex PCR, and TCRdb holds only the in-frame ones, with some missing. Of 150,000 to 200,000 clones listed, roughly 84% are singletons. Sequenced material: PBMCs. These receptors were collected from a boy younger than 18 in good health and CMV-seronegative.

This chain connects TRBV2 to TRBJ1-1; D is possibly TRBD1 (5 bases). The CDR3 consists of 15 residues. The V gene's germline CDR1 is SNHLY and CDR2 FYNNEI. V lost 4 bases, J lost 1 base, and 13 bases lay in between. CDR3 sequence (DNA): TGTGCCAGCAGTGTTAGGGGAGGTACGAACACTGAAGCTTTCTTT. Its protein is CASSVRGGTNTEAFF.

The CDR3 loop reads CASSEARLAFRRDTQYF. Written as DNA, the CDR3 is TGTGCCAGCAGTGAAGCGCGGCTAGCATTCCGGAGAGATACGCAGTATTTT. This sequence joins TRBV6-1 and TRBJ2-3, with D perhaps matching TRBD2 (5 bases). The CDR3 totals 17 residues. V was clipped by 0 bases and J by 5 bases, with 18 bases between them. Germline V CDR1 and CDR2: MNHNS, SASEGT.

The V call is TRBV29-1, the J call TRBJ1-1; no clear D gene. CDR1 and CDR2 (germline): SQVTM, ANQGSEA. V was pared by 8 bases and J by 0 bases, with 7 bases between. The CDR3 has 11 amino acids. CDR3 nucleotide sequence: TGCAGCCCTACCGTGAACACTGAAGCTTTCTTT. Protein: CSPTVNTEAFF. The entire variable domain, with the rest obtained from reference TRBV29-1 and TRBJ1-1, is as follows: SAVISQKPSRDICQRGTSLTIQCQVDSQVTMMFWYRQQPGQSLTLIATANQGSEATYESGFVIDKFPISRPNLTFSTLTVSNMSPEDSSIYLCSPTVNTEAFFGQGTRLTVV.

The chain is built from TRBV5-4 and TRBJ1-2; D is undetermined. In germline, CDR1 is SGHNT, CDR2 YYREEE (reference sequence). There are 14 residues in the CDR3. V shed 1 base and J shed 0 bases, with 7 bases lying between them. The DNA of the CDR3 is TGTGCCAGCAGCTTGCCGACACCTAACTATGGCTACACCTTC. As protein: CASSLPTPNYGYTF.

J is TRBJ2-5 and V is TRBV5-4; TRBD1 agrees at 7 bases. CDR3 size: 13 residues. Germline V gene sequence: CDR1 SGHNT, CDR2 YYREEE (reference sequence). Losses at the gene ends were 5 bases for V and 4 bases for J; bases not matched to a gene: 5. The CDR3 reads CASRGDRLETQYF. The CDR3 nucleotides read TGTGCCAGCAGAGGGGACAGATTAGAGACCCAGTACTTC.

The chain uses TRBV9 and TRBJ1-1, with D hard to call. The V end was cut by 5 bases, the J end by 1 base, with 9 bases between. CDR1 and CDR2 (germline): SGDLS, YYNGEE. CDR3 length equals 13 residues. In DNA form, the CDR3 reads TGTGCCAGCAGTACCTCCGGGAACACTGAAGCTTTCTTT. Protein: CASSTSGNTEAFF.

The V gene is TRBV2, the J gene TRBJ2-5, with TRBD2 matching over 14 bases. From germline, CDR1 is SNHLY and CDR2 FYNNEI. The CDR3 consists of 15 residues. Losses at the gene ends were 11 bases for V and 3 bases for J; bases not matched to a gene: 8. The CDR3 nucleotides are TGTGCCCGCGGACTAGCGGGGGGCCGGGAAGAGACCCAGTACTTC. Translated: CARGLAGGREETQYF.

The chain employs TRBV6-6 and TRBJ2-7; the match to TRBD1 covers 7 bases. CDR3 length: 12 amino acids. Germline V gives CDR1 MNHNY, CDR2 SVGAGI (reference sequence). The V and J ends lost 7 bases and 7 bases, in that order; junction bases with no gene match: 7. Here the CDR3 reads CASNPGGLEQYF. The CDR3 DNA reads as TGTGCCAGCAATCCAGGGGGTTTGGAGCAGTACTTC.

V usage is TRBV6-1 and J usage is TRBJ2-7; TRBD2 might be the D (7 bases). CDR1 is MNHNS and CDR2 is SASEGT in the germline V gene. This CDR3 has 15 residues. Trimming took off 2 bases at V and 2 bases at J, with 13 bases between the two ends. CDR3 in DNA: TGTGCCAGCAGTGAATGGAAGGGGGGGGCCTACGAGCAGTACTTC. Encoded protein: CASSEWKGGAYEQYF.

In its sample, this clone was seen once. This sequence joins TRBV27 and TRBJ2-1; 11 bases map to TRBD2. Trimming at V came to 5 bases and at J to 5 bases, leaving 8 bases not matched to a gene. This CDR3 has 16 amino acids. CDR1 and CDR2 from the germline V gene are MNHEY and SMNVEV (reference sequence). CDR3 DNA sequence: TGTGCCAGCAGTGGGACCGGGACTAGCGGTGACAATGAGCAGTTCTTC. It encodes CASSGTGTSGDNEQFF.

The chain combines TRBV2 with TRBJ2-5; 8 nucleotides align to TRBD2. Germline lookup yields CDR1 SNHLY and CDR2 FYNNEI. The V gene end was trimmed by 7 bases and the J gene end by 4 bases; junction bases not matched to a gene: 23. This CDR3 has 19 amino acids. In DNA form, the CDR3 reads TGTGCCAGCATCCCCGAAGTGGCCGCGGGACTAGGTTACGGAGAGACCCAGTACTTC. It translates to CASIPEVAAGLGYGETQYF.

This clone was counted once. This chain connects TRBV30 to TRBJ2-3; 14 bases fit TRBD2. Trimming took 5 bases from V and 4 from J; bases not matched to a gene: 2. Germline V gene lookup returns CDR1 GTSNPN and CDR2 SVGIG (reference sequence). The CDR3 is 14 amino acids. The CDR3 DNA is TGTGCCTGGGGGACTAGCGGGAGTGCAGATACGCAGTATTTT. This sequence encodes CAWGTSGSADTQYF.

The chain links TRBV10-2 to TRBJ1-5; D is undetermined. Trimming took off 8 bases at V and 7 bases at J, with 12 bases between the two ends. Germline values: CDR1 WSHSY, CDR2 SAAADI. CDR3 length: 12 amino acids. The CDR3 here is CASGEVRQPQHF. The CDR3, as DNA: TGCGCCAGCGGGGAGGTAAGGCAGCCCCAGCATTTT.

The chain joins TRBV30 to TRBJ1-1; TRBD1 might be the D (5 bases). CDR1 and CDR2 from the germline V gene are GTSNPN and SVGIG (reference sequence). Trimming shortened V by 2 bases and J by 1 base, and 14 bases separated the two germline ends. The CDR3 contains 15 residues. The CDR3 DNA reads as TGTGCCTGGAGTCGAAAGGGGCTCGGGAACACTGAAGCTTTCTTT. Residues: CAWSRKGLGNTEAFF.

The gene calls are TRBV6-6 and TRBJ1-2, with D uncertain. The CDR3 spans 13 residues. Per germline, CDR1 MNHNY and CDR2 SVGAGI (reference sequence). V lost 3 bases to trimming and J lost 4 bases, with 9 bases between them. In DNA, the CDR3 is TGTGCCAGCAGTTATGCGGCAACCTATGGCTACACCTTC. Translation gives CASSYAATYGYTF.

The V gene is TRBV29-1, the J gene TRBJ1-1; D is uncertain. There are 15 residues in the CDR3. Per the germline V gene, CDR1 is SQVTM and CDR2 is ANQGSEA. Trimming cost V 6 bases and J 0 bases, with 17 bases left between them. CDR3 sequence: CSVPAPTGLNTEAFF. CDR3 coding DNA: TGCAGCGTCCCCGCCCCCACGGGGTTGAACACTGAAGCTTTCTTT. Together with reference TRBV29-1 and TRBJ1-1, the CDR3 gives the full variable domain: SAVISQKPSRDICQRGTSLTIQCQVDSQVTMMFWYRQQPGQSLTLIATANQGSEATYESGFVIDKFPISRPNLTFSTLTVSNMSPEDSSIYLCSVPAPTGLNTEAFFGQGTRLTVV.

Here the CDR3 DNA reads TGTGCCAGTAGTATACGAGGGATTAAGAATGAAAAACTGTTTTTT. This encodes CASSIRGIKNEKLFF. The chain is built from TRBV19 and TRBJ1-4; D ambiguous. The CDR3 is 15 amino acids. V was shortened by 2 bases and J by 5 bases, with 12 bases between the two germline ends. CDR1 is LNHDA and CDR2 is SQIVND in the germline V gene (reference sequence).